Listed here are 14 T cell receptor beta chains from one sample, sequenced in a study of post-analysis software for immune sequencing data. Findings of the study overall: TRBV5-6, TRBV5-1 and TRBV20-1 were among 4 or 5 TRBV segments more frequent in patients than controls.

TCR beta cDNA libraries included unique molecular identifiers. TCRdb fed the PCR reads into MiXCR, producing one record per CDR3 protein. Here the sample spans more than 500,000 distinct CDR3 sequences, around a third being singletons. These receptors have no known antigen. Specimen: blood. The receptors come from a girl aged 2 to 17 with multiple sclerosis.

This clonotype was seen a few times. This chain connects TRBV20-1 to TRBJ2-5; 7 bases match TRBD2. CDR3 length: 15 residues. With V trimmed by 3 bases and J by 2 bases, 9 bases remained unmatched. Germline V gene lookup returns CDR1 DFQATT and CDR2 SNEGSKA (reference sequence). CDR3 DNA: TGCAGTGCTAGTCTTCCCGAGCGGGGTCAAGAGACCCAGTACTTC. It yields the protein CSASLPERGQETQYF.

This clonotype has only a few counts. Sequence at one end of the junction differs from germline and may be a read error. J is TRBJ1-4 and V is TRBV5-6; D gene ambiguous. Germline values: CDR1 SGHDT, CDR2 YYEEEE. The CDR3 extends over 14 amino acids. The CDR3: CASSLGGRDEELFF. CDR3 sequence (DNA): TGTGCCAGCAGCTTGGGAGGGCGCGATGAAGAACTGTTTTTT.

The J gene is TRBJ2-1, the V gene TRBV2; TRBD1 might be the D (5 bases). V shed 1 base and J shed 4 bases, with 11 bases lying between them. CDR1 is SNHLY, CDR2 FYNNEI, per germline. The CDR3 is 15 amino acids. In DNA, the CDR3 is TGTGCCAGCAGTGAAGAGACAGCGAATTACAATGAGCAGTTCTTC. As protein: CASSEETANYNEQFF.

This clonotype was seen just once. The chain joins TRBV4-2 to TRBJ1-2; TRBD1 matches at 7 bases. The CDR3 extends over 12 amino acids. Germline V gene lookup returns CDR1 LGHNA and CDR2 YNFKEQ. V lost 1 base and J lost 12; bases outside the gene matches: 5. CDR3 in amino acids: CASSQGQGDNTF. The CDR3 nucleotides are TGTGCCAGCAGCCAAGGCCAGGGGGATAACACCTTC.

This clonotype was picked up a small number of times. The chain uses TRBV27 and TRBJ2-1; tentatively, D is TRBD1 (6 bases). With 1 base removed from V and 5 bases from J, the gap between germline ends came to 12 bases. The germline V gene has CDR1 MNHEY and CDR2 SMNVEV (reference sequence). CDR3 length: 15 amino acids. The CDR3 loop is CASSLLSSGDNEQFF. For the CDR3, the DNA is TGTGCCAGCAGTTTATTATCCTCAGGGGACAATGAGCAGTTCTTC.

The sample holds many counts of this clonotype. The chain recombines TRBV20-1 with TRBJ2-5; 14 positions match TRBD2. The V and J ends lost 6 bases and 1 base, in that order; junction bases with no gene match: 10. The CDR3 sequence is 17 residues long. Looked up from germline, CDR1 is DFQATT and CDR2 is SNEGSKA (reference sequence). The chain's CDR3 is CSAPPGLAGAFQETQYF. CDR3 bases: TGCAGTGCGCCTCCGGGACTAGCGGGGGCCTTCCAAGAGACCCAGTACTTC.

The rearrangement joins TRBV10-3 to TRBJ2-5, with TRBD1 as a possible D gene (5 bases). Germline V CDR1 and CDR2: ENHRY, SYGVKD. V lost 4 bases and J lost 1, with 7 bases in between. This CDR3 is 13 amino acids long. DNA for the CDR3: TGTGCCATCAGTGGTAGGGGCCAAGAGACCCAGTACTTC. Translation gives CAISGRGQETQYF.

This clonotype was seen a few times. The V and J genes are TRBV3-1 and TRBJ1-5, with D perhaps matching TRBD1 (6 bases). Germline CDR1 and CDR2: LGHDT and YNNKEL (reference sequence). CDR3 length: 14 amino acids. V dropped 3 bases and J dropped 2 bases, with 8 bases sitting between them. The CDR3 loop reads CASSHSGGNQPQHF. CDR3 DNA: TGTGCCAGCAGCCACTCAGGGGGCAATCAGCCCCAGCATTTT.

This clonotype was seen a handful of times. In DNA, the CDR3 is TGTGCCAGCAGTCCCGACAGGGTTGCAGATACGCAGTATTTT. Translation: CASSPDRVADTQYF. This chain uses TRBV2 with TRBJ2-3; TRBD1 matches 7 bases. CDR3 length: 14 residues. The V and J ends lost 5 bases and 4 bases, in that order; junction bases with no gene match: 6. Germline CDR1 SNHLY, CDR2 FYNNEI.

The CDR3 region has the DNA TGCAGCGCTTGGTCTCCAAAACTGAGCTCCTACAATGAGCAGTTCTTC. It specifies CSAWSPKLSSYNEQFF. The V and J genes are TRBV20-1 and TRBJ2-1, with D uncertain. This CDR3 region has 16 residues. Germline V gene data show CDR1 as DFQATT and CDR2 as SNEGSKA (reference sequence).

The CDR3 spells CASSWTGDIQYF. CDR3 sequence (DNA): TGTGCCAGCAGTTGGACAGGGGACATTCAGTACTTC. V is TRBV6-1 and J is TRBJ2-4, with 9 bases identical to TRBD1. CDR1 and CDR2 (germline): MNHNS, SASEGT. The CDR3 covers 12 residues. Trimming at V came to 5 bases and at J to 8 bases, leaving 1 base not matched to a gene.

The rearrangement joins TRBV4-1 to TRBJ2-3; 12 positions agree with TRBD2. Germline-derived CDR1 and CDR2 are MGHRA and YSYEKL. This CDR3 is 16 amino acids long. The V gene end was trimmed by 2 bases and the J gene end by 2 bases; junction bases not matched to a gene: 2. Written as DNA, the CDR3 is TGCGCCAGCAGCCAAAGACTAGCGGGGGTCACAGATACGCAGTATTTT. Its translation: CASSQRLAGVTDTQYF.

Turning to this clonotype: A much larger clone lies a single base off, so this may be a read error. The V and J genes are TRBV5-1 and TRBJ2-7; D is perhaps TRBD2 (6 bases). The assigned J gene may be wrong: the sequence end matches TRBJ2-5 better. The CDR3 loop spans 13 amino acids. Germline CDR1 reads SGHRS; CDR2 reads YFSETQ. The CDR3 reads CAGSLAGPETQYF. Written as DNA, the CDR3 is TGCGCCGGCAGCCTGGCGGGGCCGGAGACCCAGTACTTC.

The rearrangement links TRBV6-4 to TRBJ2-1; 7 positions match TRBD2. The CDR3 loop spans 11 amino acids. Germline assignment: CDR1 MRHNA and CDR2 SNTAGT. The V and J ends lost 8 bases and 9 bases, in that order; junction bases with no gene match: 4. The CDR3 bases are TGTGCCAGCGGCGGCGGGGGTGAGCAGTTCTTC. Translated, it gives CASGGGGEQFF.